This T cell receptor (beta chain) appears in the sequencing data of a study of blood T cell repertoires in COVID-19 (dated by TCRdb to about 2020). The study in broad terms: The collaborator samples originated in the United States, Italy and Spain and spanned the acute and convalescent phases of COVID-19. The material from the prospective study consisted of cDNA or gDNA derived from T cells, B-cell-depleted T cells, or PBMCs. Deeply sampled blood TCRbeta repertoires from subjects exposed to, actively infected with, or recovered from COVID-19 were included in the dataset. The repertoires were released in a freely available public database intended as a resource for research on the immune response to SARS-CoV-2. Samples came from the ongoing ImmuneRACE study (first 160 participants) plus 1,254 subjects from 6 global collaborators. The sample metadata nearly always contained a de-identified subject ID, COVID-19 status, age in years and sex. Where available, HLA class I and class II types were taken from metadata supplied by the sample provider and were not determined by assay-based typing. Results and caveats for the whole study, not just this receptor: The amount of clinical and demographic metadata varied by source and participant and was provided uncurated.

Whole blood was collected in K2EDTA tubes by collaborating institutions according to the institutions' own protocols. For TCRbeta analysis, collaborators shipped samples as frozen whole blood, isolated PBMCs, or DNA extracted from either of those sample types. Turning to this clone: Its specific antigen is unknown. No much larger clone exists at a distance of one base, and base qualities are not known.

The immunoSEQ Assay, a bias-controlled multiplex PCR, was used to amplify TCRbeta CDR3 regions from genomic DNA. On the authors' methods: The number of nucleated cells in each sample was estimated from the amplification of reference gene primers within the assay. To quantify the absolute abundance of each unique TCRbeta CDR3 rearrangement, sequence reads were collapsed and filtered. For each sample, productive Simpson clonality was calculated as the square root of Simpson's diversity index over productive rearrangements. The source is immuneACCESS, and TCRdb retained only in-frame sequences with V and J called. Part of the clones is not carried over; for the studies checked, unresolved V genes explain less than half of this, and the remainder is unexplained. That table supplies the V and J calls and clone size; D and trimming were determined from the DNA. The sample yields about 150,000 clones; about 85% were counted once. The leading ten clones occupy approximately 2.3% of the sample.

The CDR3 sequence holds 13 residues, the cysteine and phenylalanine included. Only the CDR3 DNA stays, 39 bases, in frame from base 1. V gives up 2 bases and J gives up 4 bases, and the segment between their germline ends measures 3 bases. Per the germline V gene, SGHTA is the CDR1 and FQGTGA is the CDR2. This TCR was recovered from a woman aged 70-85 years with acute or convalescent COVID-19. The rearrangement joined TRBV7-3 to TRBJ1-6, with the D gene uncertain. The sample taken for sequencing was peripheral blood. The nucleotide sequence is TGTGCCAGCAGCTTAGTATATAATTCACCCCTCCACTTT. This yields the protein CASSLVYNSPLHF.